These 26 T cell receptor beta chains originate from one sample sequenced in a study of blood T cell repertoires in COVID-19. Repertoires were generated with immunoSEQ multiplex PCR, while TCRdb's copy carries only in-frame clones and drops some. The profile shows under 300,000 clones, roughly nine tenths of them singletons. The specimen was peripheral blood. All receptors come from a man aged 60 to 75 with acute or convalescent COVID-19.

The V and J genes are TRBV7-8 and TRBJ2-5; 9 nucleotides agree with TRBD2. V shed 1 base, J shed 4 bases, and the junction held 7 bases outside the gene matches. The germline CDR1 and CDR2 sequences are SGHVS and FQNEAQ. This CDR3 is built from 16 residues. CDR3 DNA: TGTGCCAGCAGCTTAGTTGCGGGAGGGGGTGCAGAGACCCAGTACTTC. Protein sequence: CASSLVAGGGAETQYF.

The chain employs TRBV24-1 and TRBJ2-7, with 8 bases identical to TRBD2. Germline V CDR1 and CDR2: KGHDR, SFDVKD. V lost 9 bases, J lost 0 bases, and 6 bases stayed unmatched. This CDR3 is 14 amino acids long. CDR3 sequence reads: CATAGGADSYEQYF. The CDR3 DNA is TGTGCCACCGCCGGGGGGGCTGACTCCTACGAGCAGTACTTC.

The chain is built from TRBV5-3 and TRBJ1-5, with 7 bases identical to TRBD1. TRBV5-3 is marked as an open reading frame, function uncertain. The CDR3 is 16 residues long. Trimming took 3 bases from V and 0 from J; bases not matched to a gene: 6. CDR3 region: CARSSQGENSNQPQHF. The DNA for the CDR3 is TGTGCCAGAAGCTCGCAGGGGGAAAATAGCAATCAGCCCCAGCATTTT.

The V and J genes are TRBV14 and TRBJ2-3; unclear D gene. V shed 2 bases and J shed 6 bases, with 12 bases lying between them. Germline loops: CDR1 SGHDN, CDR2 FVKESK. The CDR3 is 14 residues long. The CDR3 DNA reads as TGTGCCAGCAGCCAACATTCGAGGAAGGATACGCAGTATTTT. Protein product: CASSQHSRKDTQYF.

This rearrangement joins TRBV7-8 to TRBJ1-6; TRBD1 might be the D (5 bases). The germline V gene has CDR1 SGHVS and CDR2 FQNEAQ. V lost 1 base to trimming and J lost 7 bases, with 14 bases between them. The CDR3 spans 16 residues. This chain's CDR3 is CASSLEFRAGNSPLHF. The CDR3 DNA follows: TGTGCCAGCAGCTTAGAATTTCGGGCAGGGAATTCACCCCTCCACTTT.

The CDR3 is CASSPRGLRYEQYF. CDR3 DNA: TGTGCCAGCAGCCCCAGGGGGTTAAGGTACGAGCAGTACTTC. The chain is built from TRBV3-1 (or the pseudogene TRBV3-2) and TRBJ2-7, with TRBD1 identical over 7 bases. The CDR3 runs to 14 residues. Losses at the gene ends were 4 bases for V and 4 bases for J; bases not matched to a gene: 7. Looked up from germline, CDR1 is LGHDT and CDR2 is YNNKEL (reference sequence).

CDR3 region: CASSRISGSVVSGNTIYF. CDR3 sequence (DNA): TGTGCCAGCTCCCGCATCTCCGGTTCCGTCGTCTCTGGAAACACCATATATTTT. The V call is TRBV18, the J call TRBJ1-3; no definite D call. The V gene's germline CDR1 is KGHSH and CDR2 LQKENI. The CDR3 sequence is 18 residues long. Trimming took off 6 bases at V and 0 bases at J, with 21 bases between the two ends.

The chain links TRBV6-5 to TRBJ2-1; D remains unclear. CDR1 MNHEY and CDR2 SVGAGI come from the germline V gene. Trimming took 0 bases from V and 5 from J, leaving 8 bases between them. The CDR3 totals 14 residues. CDR3 amino acids: CASSYSPGHNEQFF. The CDR3 DNA reads TGTGCCAGCAGTTACTCGCCAGGTCACAATGAGCAGTTCTTC.

This clone has a count of ten or more. The V call is TRBV18, the J call TRBJ2-7; 9 bases map to TRBD2. V gave up 8 bases and J gave up 4 bases; unmatched junction bases: 12. In germline, CDR1 is KGHSH, CDR2 LQKENI. The CDR3 runs 15 residues. The CDR3: CASKTDSGGTYEQYF. The CDR3 DNA follows: TGTGCCAGCAAAACCGATAGCGGGGGAACGTACGAGCAGTACTTC.

V and J are TRBV28 and TRBJ1-5, with D unresolved. The CDR3 consists of 16 residues. Looked up from germline, CDR1 is MDHEN and CDR2 is SYDVKM. V gave up 5 bases and J gave up 0 bases, with 14 bases separating them. CDR3 region: CASSPGGRDSNQPQHF. DNA of the CDR3: TGTGCCAGCAGTCCCGGAGGGAGGGATAGCAATCAGCCCCAGCATTTT.

The genes are TRBV27 and TRBJ1-4; D is possibly TRBD1 (5 bases). From germline, CDR1 is MNHEY and CDR2 SMNVEV (reference sequence). Trimming left V 6 bases short and J 7 bases short, with 15 bases between. The CDR3 totals 14 residues. The CDR3 DNA sequence: TGTGCCAGCAGGAACAGCGGGACTCTTGAAAAACTGTTTTTT. It specifies CASRNSGTLEKLFF.

The chain uses TRBV19 and TRBJ1-2; D may be TRBD1 (6 bases). Germline assignment: CDR1 LNHDA and CDR2 SQIVND (reference sequence). The CDR3 is 14 amino acids. Trimming left V 6 bases short and J 4 bases short, with 15 bases between. The CDR3 region has the DNA TGTGCCAGTAGGAGAGCCGGGACAACCTATGGCTACACCTTC. As protein: CASRRAGTTYGYTF. Based on the CDR3 plus reference TRBV19 and TRBJ1-2, the full variable domain is DGGITQSPKYLFRKEGQNVTLSCEQNLNHDAMYWYRQDPGQGLRLIYYSQIVNDFQKGDIAEGYSVSREKKESFPLTVTSAQKNPTAFYLCASRRAGTTYGYTFGSGTRLTVV.

The gene calls are TRBV27 and TRBJ2-1; 8 bases line up with TRBD1. The CDR3 loop spans 16 amino acids. With V trimmed by 7 bases and J by 2 bases, 10 bases remained unmatched. Germline CDR1 is MNHEY and CDR2 is SMNVEV (reference sequence). The CDR3 bases are TGTGCCAGCACAAGGTGGGACAGGTTGACCTACAATGAGCAGTTCTTC. Translating gives CASTRWDRLTYNEQFF.

J is TRBJ1-1 and V is TRBV6-4, with D perhaps TRBD1 (5 bases). The CDR3 is 14 amino acids. V lost 6 bases and J 5 bases, leaving 16 bases between the germline ends. Germline V gives CDR1 MRHNA, CDR2 SNTAGT. This chain's CDR3 is CASSVGTAGTEAFF. The DNA of the CDR3 is TGTGCCAGCAGCGTCGGGACGGCGGGAACTGAAGCTTTCTTT.

The chain carries TRBV24-1 and TRBJ1-1; D call uncertain. Germline V gene data show CDR1 as KGHDR and CDR2 as SFDVKD. The germline V and J ends were trimmed by 4 bases and 3 bases, with 23 bases remaining between them. There are 18 residues in the CDR3. CDR3 sequence: CATSDAFDLGSVDTEAFF. The CDR3 DNA reads TGTGCCACCAGTGACGCCTTCGATCTAGGATCGGTGGACACTGAAGCTTTCTTT.

V usage is TRBV11-3 and J usage is TRBJ1-1; no definite D call. The V end lost 0 bases, the J end lost 3 bases, and 11 bases lay between the germline ends. CDR1 SGHNT and CDR2 YENEEA come from the germline V gene. The CDR3 extends over 15 amino acids. The CDR3 here is CASSLDPGGDTEAFF. In nucleotides, the CDR3 is TGTGCCAGCAGCTTAGATCCGGGCGGGGACACTGAAGCTTTCTTT.

The gene calls are TRBV2 and TRBJ2-7; D not resolved. Germline V lookup: CDR1 SNHLY, CDR2 FYNNEI. The CDR3 contains 13 residues. The V and J ends lost 6 bases and 1 base respectively, with 10 bases between them. DNA for the CDR3: TGTGCCAGCAGATTAGAGATTTCCTACGAGCAGTACTTC. This translates into CASRLEISYEQYF.

The chain carries TRBV30 and TRBJ2-7; TRBD2 matches 8 bases. Trimming removed 4 bases from V and 6 bases from J; junction bases left unmatched: 11. CDR3 size: 14 residues. The V gene's germline CDR1 is GTSNPN and CDR2 SVGIG (reference sequence). CDR3 residues: CAWTTSGLKLEQYF. In nucleotides, the CDR3 is TGTGCCTGGACCACTAGCGGCCTAAAACTCGAGCAGTACTTC.

This clone was detected only a few times. This chain links TRBV4-3 with TRBJ2-3, with TRBD2 as a possible D gene (6 bases). The CDR3 covers 16 residues. The germline CDR1 and CDR2 sequences are LGHNA and YSLEER. Trimming left V 0 bases short and J 1 base short, with 11 bases between. The CDR3 DNA reads as TGCGCCAGCAGCCAAGATATGGGGGAGGGCACAGATACGCAGTATTTT. It yields the protein CASSQDMGEGTDTQYF.

V usage is TRBV5-1 and J usage is TRBJ2-2; 7 positions agree with TRBD2. This CDR3 is built from 17 residues. Unmatched junction bases numbered 6, after V lost 1 base and J lost 0 bases. In germline, CDR1 is SGHRS, CDR2 YFSETQ. The CDR3 here is CASSLSPGTTNTGELFF. CDR3 in DNA: TGCGCCAGCAGCTTGAGCCCCGGGACTACGAACACCGGGGAGCTGTTTTTT.

The chain is built from TRBV5-4 and TRBJ2-7; 8 bases fit TRBD1. Germline values: CDR1 SGHNT, CDR2 YYREEE (reference sequence). This CDR3 spans 17 amino acids. After removal of 0 bases from V and 2 bases from J, the junction contained 10 bases not matched to a gene. This chain's CDR3 is CASSLDAPGQAPYEQYF. The CDR3 DNA reads TGTGCCAGCAGCTTGGACGCTCCGGGACAGGCTCCCTACGAGCAGTACTTC.

Concerning this clone: Other nucleotide sequences in the sample specify the same CDR3. The V gene is TRBV5-1, the J gene TRBJ1-1, with TRBD1 identical over 7 bases. Germline V gives CDR1 SGHRS, CDR2 YFSETQ. Trimming cost V 4 bases and J 1 base; bases outside gene matches: 4. The CDR3 is 14 amino acids. The CDR3 protein is CASSLGQANTEAFF. CDR3 bases: TGCGCCAGCAGCCTTGGACAGGCGAACACTGAAGCTTTCTTT.

V gene TRBV19 combines with J gene TRBJ2-7; TRBD1 aligns across 7 bases. V lost 6 bases, J lost 6 bases, and 11 bases stayed unmatched. CDR1 and CDR2 from the germline V gene are LNHDA and SQIVND (reference sequence). CDR3 length: 14 amino acids. CDR3 bases: TGTGCCAGTAGGACGACAGGGTCCAAGCCCGAGCAGTACTTC. It is translated as CASRTTGSKPEQYF.

This clone was seen a handful of times. The chain carries TRBV5-1 and TRBJ2-5; 9 nucleotides match TRBD1. Germline values: CDR1 SGHRS, CDR2 YFSETQ. The CDR3 runs 15 residues. V lost 3 bases and J lost 4; bases outside the gene matches: 7. This chain's CDR3 is CASSSRQGVGETQYF. Written as DNA, the CDR3 is TGCGCCAGCAGCTCCCGACAGGGGGTGGGAGAGACCCAGTACTTC.

The chain couples TRBV7-9 to TRBJ2-7, with D tentatively TRBD2 (5 bases). Trimming pared 6 bases from V and 0 bases from J, leaving 9 bases between. The CDR3 has 13 amino acids. Germline CDR1 and CDR2: SEHNR and FQNEAQ (reference sequence). This chain's CDR3 is CASRTEASYEQYF. The CDR3, as DNA: TGTGCCAGCAGGACGGAGGCCTCCTACGAGCAGTACTTC.

The V gene is TRBV9, the J gene TRBJ1-5; D is perhaps TRBD1 (5 bases). V lost 3 bases and J lost 9, with 13 bases in between. There are 13 residues in the CDR3. The germline CDR1 and CDR2 sequences are SGDLS and YYNGEE. Here the CDR3 reads CASSEAGRGPQHF. In DNA, the CDR3 is TGTGCCAGCAGCGAGGCAGGGCGGGGGCCCCAGCATTTT.